Shown below are 2 T cell receptor beta chains from a single sample sequenced in a study of cytomegalovirus exposure and HLA in healthy donors. The PCR contained 60 Vbeta and 13 Jbeta primers. The table came from immunoSEQ multiplex PCR; TCRdb's copy has only in-frame clones and leaves some out. The data contain about 190,000 clones, 87% of them singletons. Sequencing used PBMCs. The receptors originated from a man aged 30 to 39 in good health and CMV-seronegative.

This clone was seen ten or more times. The chain carries TRBV6-4 and TRBJ2-2; no firm D call. The CDR3 covers 13 residues. Trimming pared 2 bases from V and 5 bases from J, leaving 6 bases between. CDR1 MRHNA and CDR2 SNTAGT come from the germline V gene. The CDR3 loop is CASSDTETGELFF. CDR3 DNA: TGTGCCAGCAGTGACACAGAGACCGGGGAGCTGTTTTTT.

This clone was found once. The rearrangement links TRBV7-8 to TRBJ2-2, with D unclear. CDR1 is SGHVS and CDR2 is FQNEAQ in the germline V gene. The V end lost 1 base, the J end lost 5 bases, and 11 bases lay between the germline ends. The CDR3 totals 15 residues. CDR3 coding DNA: TGTGCCAGCAGCTTAGGACAAGTGACGACCGGGGAGCTGTTTTTT. Encoded protein: CASSLGQVTTGELFF.